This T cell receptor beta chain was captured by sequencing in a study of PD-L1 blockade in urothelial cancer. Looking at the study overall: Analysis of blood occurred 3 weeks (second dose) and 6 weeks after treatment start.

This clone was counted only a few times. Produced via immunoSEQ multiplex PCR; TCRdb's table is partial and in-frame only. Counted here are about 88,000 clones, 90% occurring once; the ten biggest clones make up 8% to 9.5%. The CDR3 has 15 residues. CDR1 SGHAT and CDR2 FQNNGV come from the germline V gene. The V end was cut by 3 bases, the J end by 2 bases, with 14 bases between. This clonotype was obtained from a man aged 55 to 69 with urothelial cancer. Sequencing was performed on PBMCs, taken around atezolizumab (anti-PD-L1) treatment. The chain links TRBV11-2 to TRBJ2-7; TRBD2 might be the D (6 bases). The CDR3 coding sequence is TGTGCCAGCAGCTTGAGCAGCTGGGGGGCCTACGAGCAGTACTTC. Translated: CASSLSSWGAYEQYF.